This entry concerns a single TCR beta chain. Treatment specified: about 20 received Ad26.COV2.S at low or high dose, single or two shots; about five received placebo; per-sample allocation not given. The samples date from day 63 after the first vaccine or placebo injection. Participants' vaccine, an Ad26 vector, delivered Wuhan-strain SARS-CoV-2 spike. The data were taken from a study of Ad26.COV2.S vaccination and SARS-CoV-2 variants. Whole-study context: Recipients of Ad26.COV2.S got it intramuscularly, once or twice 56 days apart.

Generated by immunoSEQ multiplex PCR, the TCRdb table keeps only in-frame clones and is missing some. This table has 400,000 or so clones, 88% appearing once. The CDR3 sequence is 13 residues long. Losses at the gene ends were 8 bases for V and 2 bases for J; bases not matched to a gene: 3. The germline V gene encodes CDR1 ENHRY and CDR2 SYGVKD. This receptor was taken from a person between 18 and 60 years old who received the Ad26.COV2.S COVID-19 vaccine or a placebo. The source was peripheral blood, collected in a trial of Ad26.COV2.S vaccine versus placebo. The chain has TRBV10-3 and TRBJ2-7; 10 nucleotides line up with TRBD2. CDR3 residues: CAIGLAETYEQYF. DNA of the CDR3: TGTGCCATCGGACTAGCGGAAACCTACGAGCAGTACTTC.